Detailed here is one T cell receptor (beta chain). What it binds is unknown. They built TCR cDNA with 5'RACE template switching, a step that put in a universal primer site and UMIs. TCRdb re-derived calls from the 5' RACE reads in MiXCR, one entry per CDR3 protein. The sample has some 150,000 distinct CDR3 sequences, roughly 8.8% seen once. This entry comes from a study of T cells after yellow fever vaccination. In the study overall: Preparation of fractions with low cell numbers was performed using SMART-Seq v4 Ultra Low Input.

Germline assignment: CDR1 MNHEY and CDR2 SVGAGI. With 5 bases clipped from V and 7 bases from J, the junction kept 4 bases outside the gene matches. This CDR3 is built from 13 residues. General study findings and limits: There was a small share of clonotypes that showed up in both the CD4 and CD8 compartments. Most primary-vaccination clones recurred post-booster (under 98% CD4, over 70% CD8).

The chain is built from TRBV6-5 and TRBJ1-1; TRBD1 matches at 10 bases. The sample here was CD8+ T cells sorted from PBMCs, taken 45 days after the yellow fever booster vaccination. The clonotype was recovered from a man between 18 and 29 years old who received the YFV17D yellow fever vaccine. CDR3 sequence reads: CASSLGQGNEAFF. DNA for the CDR3: TGTGCCAGCAGTCTGGGACAGGGGAATGAAGCTTTCTTT.